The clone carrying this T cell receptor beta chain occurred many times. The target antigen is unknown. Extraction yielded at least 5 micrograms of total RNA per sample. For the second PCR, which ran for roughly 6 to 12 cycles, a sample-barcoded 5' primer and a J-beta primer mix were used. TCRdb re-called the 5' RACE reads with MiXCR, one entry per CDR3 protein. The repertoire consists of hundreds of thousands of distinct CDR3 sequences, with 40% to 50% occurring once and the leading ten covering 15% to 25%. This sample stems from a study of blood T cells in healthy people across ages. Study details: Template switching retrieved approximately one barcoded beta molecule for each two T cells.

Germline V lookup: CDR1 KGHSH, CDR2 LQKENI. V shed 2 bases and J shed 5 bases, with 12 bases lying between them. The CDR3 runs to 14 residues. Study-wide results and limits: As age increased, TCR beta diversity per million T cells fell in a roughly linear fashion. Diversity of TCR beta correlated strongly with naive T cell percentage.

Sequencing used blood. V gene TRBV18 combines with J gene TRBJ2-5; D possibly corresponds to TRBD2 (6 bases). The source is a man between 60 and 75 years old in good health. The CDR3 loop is CASSPGGISETQYF. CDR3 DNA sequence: TGTGCCAGCTCACCAGGAGGGATTTCGGAGACCCAGTACTTC.